The clone carrying this TCR beta chain has just a few counts. The sample originates from a study of beta chain features in type 1 diabetes. The collection from each donor was one heparinised blood draw averaging about 116 mL. The CDR3 spans 14 residues. The ends were cut back, 5 bases at V and 0 bases at J, with 7 bases in the middle. Germline CDR1 is MDHEN and CDR2 is SYDVKM. Since all of the isolated RNA was reverse transcribed, expressed TCRB transcripts were what got sequenced. The average read count of naive, central memory and regulatory T cell samples was approximately 3.9 million. Method: immunoSEQ multiplex PCR; TCRdb's copy keeps in-frame clones and lacks some. In the table there are 140,000 or so clones, 8% to 13% of which are singletons.

The origin of this receptor is a man younger than 35 in good health. This chain uses TRBV28 with TRBJ1-4; D perhaps matches TRBD1 (5 bases). Sequenced sample: naive CD4+ T cells from blood. The CDR3 reads CASSGAATNEKLFF. The CDR3 DNA reads as TGTGCCAGCAGTGGGGCCGCAACTAATGAAAAACTGTTTTTT. The whole variable domain, remainder taken from reference TRBV28 and TRBJ1-4, is DVKVTQSSRYLVKRTGEKVFLECVQDMDHENMFWYRQDPGLGLRLIYFSYDVKMKEKGDIPEGYSVSREKKERFSLILESASTNQTSMYLCASSGAATNEKLFFGSGTQLSVL.